The rows below give T cell receptor beta chains drawn from one sample of a study of blood T cell repertoires in COVID-19. Clones were sequenced by immunoSEQ multiplex PCR, and TCRdb holds only the in-frame ones, with some missing. The table lists approximately 260,000 clones, roughly 90% of them singletons, with roughly 2% in the top ten. Sequences were obtained from peripheral blood. Receptors were obtained from a woman in her sixties with COVID-19, enrolled during active disease. The CDR3 runs from the conserved cysteine through the conserved F or W. Only part of the rows carry a size: once, few, many, or a class if the clone is expanded.

abundance	j_gene	v_gene	CDR3aa
NA	TRBJ1-3	TRBV7-2	CASSLWRAGNTIYF
NA	TRBJ2-1	TRBV24-1	CATSDAGQGSNEQFF
NA	TRBJ2-7	TRBV6-1	CASSEVTRLISSYEQYF
few	TRBJ1-3	TRBV4-2	CASSHTRGAGNTIYF
NA	TRBJ1-1	TRBV7-9	CASSTGSRNTEAFF
NA	TRBJ2-7	TRBV6-2/TRBV6-3	CASSYLGTITYEQYF
NA	TRBJ2-5	TRBV7-2	CASSFGTSGGETQYF
NA	TRBJ1-4	TRBV19	CASSTLTGAFATNEKLFF
NA	TRBJ1-4	TRBV19	CATQMGRGGEKLFF
NA	TRBJ1-6	TRBV27	CASSGTGFSSPLHF
NA	TRBJ2-5	TRBV4-1	CASSHRLAGGGETQYF
once	TRBJ2-4	TRBV5-1	CASSLGAEEYF
NA	TRBJ1-4	TRBV9	CASSVRDSRSNEKLFF
NA	TRBJ1-2	TRBV7-9	CASSEAANGYTF
NA	TRBJ1-6	TRBV2	CASTPYSNGSPLHF
NA	TRBJ2-5	TRBV5-1	CASSSDRARTQYF
NA	TRBJ1-1	TRBV15	CATSSALGQGNTEAFF
NA	TRBJ1-4	TRBV7-6	CASSLLQGGTNEKLFF
NA	TRBJ1-3	TRBV19	CASSRGRRTGNTIYF
NA	TRBJ1-5	TRBV9	CASSPRGGGSQPQHF
NA	TRBJ1-2	TRBV6-2/TRBV6-3	CASSPRTAHYGYTF
NA	TRBJ2-3	TRBV5-1	CASSLGPGLAVDTQYF
NA	TRBJ2-1	TRBV5-1	CASSSGEYGRIGEQFF
NA	TRBJ2-7	TRBV6-2/TRBV6-3	CASSPDGTDQYEQYF
NA	TRBJ1-2	TRBV4-3	CASSQDLGTAHYGYTF
NA	TRBJ2-6	TRBV19	CASRPTGGAGGANVLTF
NA	TRBJ1-1	TRBV14	CASSLRRTGRGNTEAFF
NA	TRBJ1-5	TRBV19	CASSNNLLSNQPQHF
NA	TRBJ2-7	TRBV27	CASRPGQGAYEQYF
NA	TRBJ1-3	TRBV15	CATSRVQGAYGNTIYF
NA	TRBJ2-7	TRBV9	CASSVATSTNVQYF
NA	TRBJ1-1	TRBV6-1	CASSESGRGSAEAFF
NA	TRBJ2-7	TRBV13	CASSLLGAGEQYF
NA	TRBJ2-3	TRBV2	CASATREGTDTQYF
NA	TRBJ1-5	TRBV11-2	CASSLGENSNQPQHF
NA	TRBJ1-6	TRBV27	CASSPAGAGVNNSPLHF
NA	TRBJ2-2	TRBV7-8	CASSRAIGTGGAGNTGELFF
NA	TRBJ2-3	TRBV7-2	CASSLVLRGQGWADTQYF
NA	TRBJ1-4	TRBV9	CASSVQGTTNEKLFF
once	TRBJ1-6	TRBV6-5	CASSYSNRLDSPLHF
NA	TRBJ1-1	TRBV4-1	CASSQVDRAEAFF
NA	TRBJ1-2	TRBV3-1/TRBV3-2	CASSRDREGYGYTF
NA	TRBJ1-3	TRBV9	CASSVAAGAFDNTIYF